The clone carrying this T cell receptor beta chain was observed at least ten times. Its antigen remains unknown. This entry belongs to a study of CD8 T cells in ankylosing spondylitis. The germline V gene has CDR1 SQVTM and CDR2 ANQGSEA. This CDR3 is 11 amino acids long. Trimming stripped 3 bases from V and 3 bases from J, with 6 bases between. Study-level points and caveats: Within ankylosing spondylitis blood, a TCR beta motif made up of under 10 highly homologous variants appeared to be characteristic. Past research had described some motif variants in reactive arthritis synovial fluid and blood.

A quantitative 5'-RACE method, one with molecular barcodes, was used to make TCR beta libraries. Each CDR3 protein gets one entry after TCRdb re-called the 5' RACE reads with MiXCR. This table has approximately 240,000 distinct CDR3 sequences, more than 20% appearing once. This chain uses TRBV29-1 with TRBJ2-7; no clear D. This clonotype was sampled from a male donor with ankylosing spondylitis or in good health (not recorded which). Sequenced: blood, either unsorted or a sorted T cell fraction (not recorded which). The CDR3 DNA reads TGCAGCGTTGAGTCCGACTACGAGCAGTACTTC. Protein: CSVESDYEQYF.